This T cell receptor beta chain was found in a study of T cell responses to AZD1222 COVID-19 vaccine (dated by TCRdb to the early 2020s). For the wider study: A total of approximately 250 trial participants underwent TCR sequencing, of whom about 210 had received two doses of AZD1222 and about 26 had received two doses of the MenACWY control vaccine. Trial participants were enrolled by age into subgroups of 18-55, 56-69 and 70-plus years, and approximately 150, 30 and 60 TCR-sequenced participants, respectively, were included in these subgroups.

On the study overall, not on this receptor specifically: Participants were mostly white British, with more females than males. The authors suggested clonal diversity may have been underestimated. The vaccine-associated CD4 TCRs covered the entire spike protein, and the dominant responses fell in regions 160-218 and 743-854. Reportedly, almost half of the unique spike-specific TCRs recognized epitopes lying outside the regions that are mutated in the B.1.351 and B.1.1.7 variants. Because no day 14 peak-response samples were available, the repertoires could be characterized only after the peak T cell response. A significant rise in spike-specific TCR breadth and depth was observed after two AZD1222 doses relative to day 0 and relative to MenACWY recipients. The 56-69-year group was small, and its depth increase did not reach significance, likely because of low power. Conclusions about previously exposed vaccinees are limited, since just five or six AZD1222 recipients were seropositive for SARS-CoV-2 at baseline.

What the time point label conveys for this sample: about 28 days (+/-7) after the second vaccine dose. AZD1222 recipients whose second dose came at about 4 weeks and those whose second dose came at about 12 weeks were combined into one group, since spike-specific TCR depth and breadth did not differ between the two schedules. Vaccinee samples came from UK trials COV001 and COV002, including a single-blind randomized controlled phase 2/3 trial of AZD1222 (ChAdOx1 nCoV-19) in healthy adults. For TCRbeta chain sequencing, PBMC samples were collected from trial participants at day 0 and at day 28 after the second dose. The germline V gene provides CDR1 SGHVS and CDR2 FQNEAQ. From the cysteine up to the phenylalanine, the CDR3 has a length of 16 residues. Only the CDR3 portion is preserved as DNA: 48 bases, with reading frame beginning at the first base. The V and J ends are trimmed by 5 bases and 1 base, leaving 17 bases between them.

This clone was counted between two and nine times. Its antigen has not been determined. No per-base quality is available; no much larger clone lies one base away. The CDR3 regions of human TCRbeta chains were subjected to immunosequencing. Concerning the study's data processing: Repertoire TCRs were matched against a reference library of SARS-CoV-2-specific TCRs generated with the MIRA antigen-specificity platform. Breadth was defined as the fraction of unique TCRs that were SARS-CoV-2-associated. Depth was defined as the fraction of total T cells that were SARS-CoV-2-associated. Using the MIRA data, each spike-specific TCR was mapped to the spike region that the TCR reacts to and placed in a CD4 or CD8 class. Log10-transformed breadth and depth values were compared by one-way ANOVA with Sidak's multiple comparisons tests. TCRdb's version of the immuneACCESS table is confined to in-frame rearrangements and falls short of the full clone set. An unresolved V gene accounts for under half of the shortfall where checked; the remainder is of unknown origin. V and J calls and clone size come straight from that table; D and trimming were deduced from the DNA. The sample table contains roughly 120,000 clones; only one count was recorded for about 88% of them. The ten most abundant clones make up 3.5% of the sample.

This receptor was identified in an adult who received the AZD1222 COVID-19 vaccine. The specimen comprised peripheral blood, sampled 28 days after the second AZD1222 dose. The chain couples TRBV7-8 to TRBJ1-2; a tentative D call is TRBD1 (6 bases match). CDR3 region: CASSAYRVPGNYGYTF. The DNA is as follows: TGTGCCAGCAGCGCCTACAGGGTCCCGGGTAACTATGGCTACACCTTC.